The 10 T cell receptor beta chains below all came from one sample that was sequenced in a study of blood T cells in healthy people across ages. Using a J-beta primer mix together with a sample-barcoded 5' primer, a second PCR was run for roughly 7 to 12 cycles. TCRdb redid the calling of the 5' RACE reads with MiXCR, one entry per CDR3 protein. The profile covers fewer than 1.5 million distinct CDR3 sequences, with approximately 40% appearing a single time and 7.9% taken by the ten largest. Source material: blood. These receptors were obtained from a young woman in good health.

This clonotype has only a few counts. This chain joins TRBV6-6 and TRBJ2-7; D remains ambiguous. V was pared by 0 bases and J by 3 bases, with 6 bases between. The germline V gene has CDR1 MNHNY and CDR2 SVGAGI (reference sequence). This CDR3 comprises 13 residues. CDR3 bases: TGTGCCAGCAGTTACTCGGACGGCTACGAGCAGTACTTC. Amino acid sequence: CASSYSDGYEQYF.

This clonotype was found a few times. The V gene is TRBV29-1, the J gene TRBJ2-7; no definite D call. This CDR3 contains 11 residues. The germline V and J ends were trimmed by 4 bases and 6 bases, with 10 bases remaining between them. Germline values: CDR1 SQVTM, CDR2 ANQGSEA. DNA for the CDR3: TGCAGCGTTGCTAGGACGGGCGAGCAGTACTTC. Translating it yields CSVARTGEQYF.

About this clonotype: At one boundary the junction diverges from the germline segment, which might be a read error. The gene calls are TRBV5-1 and TRBJ2-1, with a tentative D call TRBD2 (6 bases). The CDR3 spans 15 residues. The germline V gene has CDR1 SGHRS and CDR2 YFSETQ. This CDR3 reads CASSVGTGRYNEQFF. The DNA for the CDR3 is TGCGCCAGCAGCGTGGGGACTGGACGATACAATGAACAGTTCTTC.

The chain combines TRBV27 with TRBJ2-7; D gene unclear. The end of the DNA aligns better with TRBJ2-5, so the J call may be wrong. The length of the CDR3 is 13 residues. Germline CDR1 is MNHEY and CDR2 is SMNVEV (reference sequence). The CDR3 DNA is TGTGCCAGCAGTGTACTGGGCCGGGAGACCCAGTACTTC. Translating gives CASSVLGRETQYF.

The chain has TRBV4-1 and TRBJ2-3, with D unclear. The CDR3 covers 16 residues. The germline CDR1 and CDR2 sequences are MGHRA and YSYEKL. Trimming left V 0 bases short and J 4 bases short, with 14 bases between. This chain's CDR3 is CASSQEQLMGADTQYF. The CDR3, as DNA: TGCGCCAGCAGCCAAGAGCAACTAATGGGCGCAGATACGCAGTATTTT.

The chain uses TRBV20-1 and TRBJ2-2; TRBD2 agrees at 8 bases. The CDR3 is 16 amino acids. V was clipped by 1 base and J by 4 bases; unmatched bases: 8. Germline CDR1 is DFQATT and CDR2 is SNEGSKA (reference sequence). In nucleotides, the CDR3 is TGCAGTGCTAGAGTCACCGCGGGAGGCCTCACCGGGGAGCTGTTTTTT. As protein: CSARVTAGGLTGELFF.

In its sample, this clonotype was seen many times. V and J are TRBV20-1 and TRBJ2-3, with 10 positions matching TRBD2. This CDR3 contains 14 residues. Germline V CDR1 and CDR2: DFQATT, SNEGSKA (reference sequence). V was pared by 5 bases and J by 3 bases, with 5 bases of the junction left unmatched. This chain's CDR3 is CSAVSGGATDTQYF. CDR3 coding DNA: TGCAGTGCTGTAAGCGGGGGGGCTACAGATACGCAGTATTTT.

With respect to this clonotype: Relative to the germline gene, one junction end is altered; a read error may explain this. This chain links TRBV7-2 with TRBJ2-3, with D possibly matching TRBD2 (7 bases). The CDR3 runs 14 residues. CDR1 is SGHTA and CDR2 is FQGNSA in the germline V gene. CDR3 DNA sequence: TGTGCCAGCACCTTAGGGGGGGGCACAGATACGCAGTATTTT. Translating gives CASTLGGGTDTQYF.

The chain carries TRBV6-6 and TRBJ2-6; 7 bases align to TRBD1. V lost 3 bases and J lost 1; bases outside the gene matches: 6. CDR1 is MNHNY and CDR2 is SVGAGI in the germline V gene (reference sequence). The CDR3 runs to 17 residues. For the CDR3, the DNA is TGTGCCAGCAGTTATTCCCTACAGGGGTCTGGGGCCAACGTCCTGACTTTC. Translation gives CASSYSLQGSGANVLTF.

The chain employs TRBV6-5 and TRBJ2-3, with a tentative D call TRBD2 (5 bases). Germline values: CDR1 MNHEY, CDR2 SVGAGI. The length of the CDR3 is 16 residues. V was pared by 5 bases and J by 1 base, with 16 bases between. The CDR3 protein is CASSPAWLAGTDTQYF. The CDR3 DNA reads as TGTGCCAGCAGTCCCGCCTGGCTAGCAGGCACAGATACGCAGTATTTT.